These T cell receptor beta chains were read from a single sample in a study of T cell repertoires in ileal Crohn's disease. Only in-frame clones appear in the TCRdb table, and some are missing; sequencing was by immunoSEQ multiplex PCR. In the table there are 6,000 to 8,500 clones, roughly 76% of which are singletons. The material sequenced was ileal tissue. The receptors here all came from an adult with Crohn's disease. Both conserved end residues are part of each CDR3. A D gene is named only where the DNA matches it firmly. Clone size is stated in some rows and not others, as once, few, many or a class when expanded.

>once|TRBV23-1|TRBJ1-4|TRBD1
TGCGCCAGCAGTCCTTTGGGGACAGGGAGCGTAACTAATGAAAAACTGTTTTTT
CASSPLGTGSVTNEKLFF
>NA|TRBV6-5|TRBJ2-5|TRBD1
TGTGCCAGCAGCCGGGACAGGTTTGGGACCCAGTACTTC
CASSRDRFGTQYF
>NA|TRBV7-9|TRBJ2-3|NA
TGTGCCAGCAGCTTAGCCCCGAGCACAGATACGCAGTATTTT
CASSLAPSTDTQYF
>NA|TRBV7-9|TRBJ2-7|TRBD1
TGTGCCAGCAGCCGGGACAGACCCTACGAGCAGTACTTC
CASSRDRPYEQYF
>NA|TRBV25-1|TRBJ2-1|TRBD2
TGTGCCAGCAGTGAAGAACTAGCGGGAGGGAGGCGCAATGAGCAGTTCTTC
CASSEELAGGRRNEQFF
>few|TRBV7-8|TRBJ1-1|TRBD1
TGTGCCAGCAGCTTAGTACAGGGGGACACTGAAGCTTTCTTT
CASSLVQGDTEAFF
>few|TRBV27|TRBJ1-1|TRBD1
TGTGCCAGCAGTTTAGGGCAGGGGGTATGGGGCACTGAAGCTTTCTTT
CASSLGQGVWGTEAFF
>NA|TRBV14|TRBJ2-2|TRBD2
TGTGCCAGCAGCCAACCTAGACTAGCGGGGGACACCGGGGAGCTGTTTTTT
CASSQPRLAGDTGELFF
>NA|TRBV2|TRBJ2-2|NA
TGTGCCAGCAGTCAGTCAGGTTGGACCGGGGAGCTGTTTTTT
CASSQSGWTGELFF
>NA|TRBV7-9|TRBJ1-2|TRBD1
TGTGCCAGCAGCTTGACAGGGGGCGCAGCGAATGGCTACACCTTC
CASSLTGGAANGYTF